This TCR beta chain was sequenced for a study of Ad26.COV2.S vaccination and SARS-CoV-2 variants. V was pared by 4 bases and J by 6 bases, with 10 bases of the junction left unmatched. The CDR3 is made up of 15 amino acids. Per germline, CDR1 LGHNT and CDR2 FRNRAP. The table came from immunoSEQ multiplex PCR; TCRdb's copy has only in-frame clones and leaves some out. Here the sample spans about 350,000 clones, roughly 90% being singletons. Treatment described: 15 to 20 received Ad26.COV2.S at low or high dose, single or two shots; several received placebo; per-sample allocation not given. At day 63 after the first vaccine or placebo injection, samples were drawn.

Sample: peripheral blood, taken in a trial of Ad26.COV2.S vaccine versus placebo. The chain employs TRBV12-5 and TRBJ2-3; 7 bases fit TRBD1. This receptor was identified in a person between 18 and 65 years old who received the Ad26.COV2.S COVID-19 vaccine or a placebo. The CDR3 loop is CASGSPQGPWDTQYF. The CDR3 DNA is TGTGCTAGTGGTTCTCCACAGGGGCCCTGGGATACGCAGTATTTT.